The clone carrying this TCR beta chain occurred once. The CDR3 consists of 15 residues. Trimming removed 2 bases at V and 0 bases at J, with 10 bases between. Germline CDR1 SGHTS, CDR2 YDEGEE. This sample was included in a study of blood T cell repertoires in COVID-19. The overall study: Researchers got acute and convalescent COVID-19 samples from the United States, Italy and Spain. Sample material is recorded as cDNA or gDNA derived from T cells, B-cell-depleted T cells, or PBMCs.

Original handling: The authors estimated nucleated cell counts from reference gene primer amplification. TCRdb's table, derived via immunoSEQ multiplex PCR, lists solely in-frame clones and lacks some. Clone size and the V and J calls come from that table; the DNA yielded D and trimming. Altogether some 130,000 clones are present, roughly 71% being singletons, with the ten largest covering around 18%. V and J are TRBV5-8 and TRBJ2-3; perhaps TRBD1 as D (5 bases). Sequencing used peripheral blood. The origin of this receptor is a man at least 80 years old with acute or convalescent COVID-19. This CDR3 reads CASSLGVMSTDTQYF. DNA for the CDR3: TGTGCCAGCAGCTTAGGGGTGATGAGCACAGATACGCAGTATTTT.